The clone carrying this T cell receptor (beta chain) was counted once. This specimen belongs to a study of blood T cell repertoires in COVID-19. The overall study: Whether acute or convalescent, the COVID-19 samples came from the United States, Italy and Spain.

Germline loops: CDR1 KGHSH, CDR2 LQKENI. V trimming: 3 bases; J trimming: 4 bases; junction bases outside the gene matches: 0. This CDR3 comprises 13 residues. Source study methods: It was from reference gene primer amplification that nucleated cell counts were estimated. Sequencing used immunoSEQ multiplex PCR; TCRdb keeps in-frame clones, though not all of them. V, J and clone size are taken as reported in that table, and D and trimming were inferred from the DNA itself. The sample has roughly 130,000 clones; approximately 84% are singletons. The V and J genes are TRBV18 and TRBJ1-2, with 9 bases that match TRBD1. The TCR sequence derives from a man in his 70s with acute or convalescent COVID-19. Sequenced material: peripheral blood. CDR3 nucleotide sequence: TGTGCCAGCTCACCGGGACAGGGCTATGGCTACACCTTC. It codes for CASSPGQGYGYTF.